The clone carrying this T cell receptor beta chain was seen a handful of times. A read error may explain this, as a much larger clone is one base away. This sample is drawn from a study of T-cell reconstitution after alpha-beta-depleted transplantation in children. CDR1 and CDR2 from the germline V gene are LGHNA and YSLEER. This CDR3 is 13 amino acids long. Molecular barcoding with unique molecular identifiers was used for the TCRbeta library. TCRdb reprocessed the PCR reads with MiXCR, giving one entry per CDR3 protein. This sample has about 340,000 distinct CDR3 sequences, with approximately 12% found just once.

The sequence came from a human donor who donated a stem cell graft to a child with Fanconi anemia. The sequencing used PBMCs, collected from the stem cell graft. V and J are TRBV4-3 and TRBJ2-2, with D hard to call. CDR3 amino acids: CASTQGPTGELFF. The CDR3 DNA follows: TGCGCCAGCACCCAAGGGCCCACCGGGGAGCTGTTTTTT.